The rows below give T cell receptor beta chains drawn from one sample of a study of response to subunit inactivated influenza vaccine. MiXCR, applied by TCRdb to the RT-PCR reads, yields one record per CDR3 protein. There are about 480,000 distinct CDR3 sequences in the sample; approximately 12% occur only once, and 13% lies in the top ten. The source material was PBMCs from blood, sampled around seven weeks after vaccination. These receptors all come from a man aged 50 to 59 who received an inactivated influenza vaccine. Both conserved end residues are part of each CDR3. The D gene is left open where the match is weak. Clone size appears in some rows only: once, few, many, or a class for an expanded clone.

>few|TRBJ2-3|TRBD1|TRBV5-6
CASSFVRTGIVNTQYF
TGTGCCAGCAGCTTTGTTCGGACAGGGATAGTTAATACGCAGTATTTT
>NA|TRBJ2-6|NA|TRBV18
CASSPPGTGDSGANVLTF
TGTGCCAGCTCACCACCTGGGACGGGGGACTCTGGGGCCAACGTCCTGACTTTC
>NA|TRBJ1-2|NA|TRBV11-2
CASSLSPGAYGYTF
TGTGCCAGCAGCTTAAGCCCAGGGGCCTATGGCTACACCTTC
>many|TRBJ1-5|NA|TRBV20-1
CSTRSLREPQHF
TGCAGTACTCGGAGCCTCAGGGAGCCCCAGCATTTT
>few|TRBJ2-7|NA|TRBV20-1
CSAGPHSTYEQYF
TGCAGTGCCGGACCCCACTCCACCTACGAGCAGTACTTC
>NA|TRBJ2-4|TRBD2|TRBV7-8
CVSSLPHRSAGGIRNIQYF
TGTGTCAGCAGCTTACCGCACCGGTCGGCGGGAGGGATTAGGAACATTCAGTACTTC
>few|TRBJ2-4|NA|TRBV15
CATSRDLGGGSKNIQYF
TGTGCCACCAGCAGAGATCTCGGAGGGGGTAGCAAAAACATTCAGTACTTC
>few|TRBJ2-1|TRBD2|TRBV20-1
CSARTSGRSYNEQFF
TGCAGTGCTAGGACTAGCGGGAGAAGTTACAATGAGCAGTTCTTC
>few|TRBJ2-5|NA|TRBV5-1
CASSLARLEETQYF
TGCGCCAGCAGCTTGGCCAGGCTGGAAGAGACCCAGTACTTC
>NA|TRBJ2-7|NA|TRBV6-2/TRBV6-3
CASSWGQDYEQYF
TGTGCCAGCAGCTGGGGGCAGGACTACGAGCAGTACTTC
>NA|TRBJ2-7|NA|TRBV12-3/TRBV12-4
CASSFNDRRPYEQYF
TGTGCCAGCAGTTTCAATGACAGGAGACCCTACGAGCAGTACTTC
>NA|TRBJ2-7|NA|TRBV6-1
CASRSRTVVREQYF
TGTGCCAGCAGATCGAGGACAGTGGTACGCGAGCAGTACTTC
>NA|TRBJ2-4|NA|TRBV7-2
CASSLAKGDIQYF
TGTGCCAGCAGCTTAGCGAAAGGGGACATTCAGTACTTC
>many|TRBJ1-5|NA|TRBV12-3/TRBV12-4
CASSLQDSNQPQHF
TGTGCCAGCAGTTTACAGGATAGCAATCAGCCCCAGCATTTT
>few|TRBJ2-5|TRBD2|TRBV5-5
CASSLALAAGQETQYF
TGTGCCAGCAGCTTGGCACTAGCGGCCGGCCAAGAGACCCAGTACTTC
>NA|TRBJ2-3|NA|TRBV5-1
CASSLDLTRTDTQYF
TGCGCCAGCAGCTTGGATCTGACACGCACAGATACGCAGTATTTT
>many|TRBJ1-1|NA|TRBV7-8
CASSQFSNTEAFF
TGTGCCAGCAGCCAGTTCAGCAACACTGAAGCTTTCTTT
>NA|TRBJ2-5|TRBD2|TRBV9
CASSVGLAGETQYF
TGTGCCAGCAGCGTTGGGCTAGCGGGGGAGACCCAGTACTTC
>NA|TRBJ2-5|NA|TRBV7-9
CASSLGWEKYGQTQYF
TGTGCCAGCAGCTTAGGCTGGGAGAAATACGGGCAGACCCAGTACTTC
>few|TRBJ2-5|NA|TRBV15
CATSNRRVETQYF
TGTGCCACCAGCAATCGACGGGTGGAGACCCAGTACTTC
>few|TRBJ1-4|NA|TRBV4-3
CASSQGVLQNEKLFF
TGCGCCAGCAGCCAAGGAGTGCTACAGAATGAAAAACTGTTTTTT
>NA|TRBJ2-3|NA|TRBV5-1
CASSLVRGSSTDTQYF
TGCGCCAGCAGCTTGGTCCGGGGGTCTAGCACAGATACGCAGTATTTT
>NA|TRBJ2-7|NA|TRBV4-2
CASSQNPLASYEQYF
TGTGCCAGCAGCCAAAACCCACTAGCCTCCTACGAGCAGTACTTC
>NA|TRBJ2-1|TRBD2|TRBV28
CASNLQLAGVGEQFF
TGTGCCAGCAATTTACAACTAGCGGGAGTGGGTGAGCAGTTCTTC
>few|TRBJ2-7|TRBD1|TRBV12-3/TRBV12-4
CASSNRNRGYEQYF
TGTGCCAGCAGTAATCGGAACAGGGGCTACGAGCAGTACTTC
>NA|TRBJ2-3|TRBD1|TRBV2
CASKSTGLSRTDTQYF
TGTGCCAGCAAATCGACAGGGCTCTCTCGCACAGATACGCAGTATTTT
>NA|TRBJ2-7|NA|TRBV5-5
CASSLDQYLTYEQYF
TGTGCCAGCAGCTTGGACCAGTATTTAACCTACGAGCAGTACTTC
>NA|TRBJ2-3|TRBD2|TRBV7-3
CASSFTTSGRTDTQYF
TGTGCCAGCAGCTTTACGACTAGCGGGAGGACAGATACGCAGTATTTT
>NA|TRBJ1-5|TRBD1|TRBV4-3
CASSQSLGTGGIVQPQHF
TGCGCCAGCAGCCAAAGTTTAGGGACAGGGGGAATCGTTCAGCCCCAGCATTTT
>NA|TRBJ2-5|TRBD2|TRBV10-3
CATLAGQQETQYF
TGTGCCACCCTAGCGGGACAGCAAGAGACCCAGTACTTC
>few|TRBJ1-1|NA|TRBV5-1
CASCTGNMNTEAFF
TGCGCCAGCTGCACAGGGAACATGAACACTGAAGCTTTCTTT
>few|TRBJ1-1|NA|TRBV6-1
CASSVGGGVFTEAFF
TGTGCCAGCAGTGTCGGGGGCGGTGTTTTCACTGAAGCTTTCTTT
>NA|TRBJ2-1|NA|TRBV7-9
CASSRSASRNEQFF
TGTGCCAGCAGCCGAAGTGCTAGCAGGAATGAGCAGTTCTTC
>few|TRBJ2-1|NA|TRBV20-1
CSARGTLAHYNEQFF
TGCAGTGCTAGAGGGACGCTAGCTCATTACAATGAGCAGTTCTTC
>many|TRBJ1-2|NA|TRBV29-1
CSAPGYNYGYTF
TGCAGCGCTCCAGGGTATAACTATGGCTACACCTTC
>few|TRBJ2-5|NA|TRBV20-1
CSAPNWAGRETQYF
TGCAGTGCCCCGAACTGGGCAGGGAGAGAGACCCAGTACTTC
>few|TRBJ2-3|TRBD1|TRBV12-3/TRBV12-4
CASSLEWGQGTDTQYF
TGTGCCAGCAGTTTAGAGTGGGGACAGGGAACAGATACGCAGTATTTT
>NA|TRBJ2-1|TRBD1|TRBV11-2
CASSTRDRGSNEQFF
TGTGCCAGCAGCACCAGGGACAGGGGAAGCAATGAGCAGTTCTTC
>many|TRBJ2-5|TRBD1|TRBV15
CATSRDRGQGRETQYF
TGTGCCACCAGCAGAGATCGCGGACAGGGCCGAGAGACCCAGTACTTC
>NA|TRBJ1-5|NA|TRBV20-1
CCARDPRDGSNQPQHF
TGCTGTGCTAGAGACCCCCGGGACGGAAGCAATCAGCCCCAGCATTTT
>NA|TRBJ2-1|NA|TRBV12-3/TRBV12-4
CASTQLSGEQFF
TGTGCCAGCACCCAGCTTTCCGGTGAGCAGTTCTTC
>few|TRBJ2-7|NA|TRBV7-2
CASRANYEQYF
TGTGCCAGCAGGGCGAACTACGAGCAGTACTTC
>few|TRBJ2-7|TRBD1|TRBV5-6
CASSSRGRLEYGKRYEQYF
TGTGCCAGCAGCTCCAGGGGGCGCTTGGAATATGGTAAGAGATACGAGCAGTACTTC
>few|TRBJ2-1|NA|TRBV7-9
CASSLTGNYNEQFF
TGTGCCAGCAGCTTAACAGGAAACTACAATGAGCAGTTCTTC
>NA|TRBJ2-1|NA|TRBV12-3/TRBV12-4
CASSLRYQASSYNEQFF
TGTGCCAGCAGTCTGCGGTACCAGGCGAGCTCCTACAATGAGCAGTTCTTC
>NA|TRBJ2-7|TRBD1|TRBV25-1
CASSEQGAYEQYF
TGTGCCAGCAGTGAACAGGGGGCGTACGAGCAGTACTTC
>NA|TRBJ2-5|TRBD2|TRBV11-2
CASRRLAGETQYF
TGTGCCAGCAGACGACTAGCGGGAGAGACCCAGTACTTC
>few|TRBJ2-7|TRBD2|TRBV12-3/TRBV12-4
CASSLGGMVTYEQYF
TGTGCCAGCAGTTTGGGGGGGATGGTTACCTACGAGCAGTACTTC
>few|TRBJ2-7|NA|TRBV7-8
CASSLATGIQEQYF
TGTGCCAGCAGCTTAGCAACAGGGATCCAGGAGCAGTACTTC
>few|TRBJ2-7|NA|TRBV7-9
CASSLALRPHEQYF
TGTGCCAGCAGCTTAGCACTACGACCTCACGAGCAGTACTTC
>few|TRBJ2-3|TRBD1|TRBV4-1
CASSHRDRGGTDTQYF
TGCGCCAGCAGCCACCGGGACAGGGGAGGCACAGATACGCAGTATTTT
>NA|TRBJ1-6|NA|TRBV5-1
CASSLETNTSPLHF
TGCGCCAGCAGCTTGGAAACAAATACTTCACCCCTCCACTTT